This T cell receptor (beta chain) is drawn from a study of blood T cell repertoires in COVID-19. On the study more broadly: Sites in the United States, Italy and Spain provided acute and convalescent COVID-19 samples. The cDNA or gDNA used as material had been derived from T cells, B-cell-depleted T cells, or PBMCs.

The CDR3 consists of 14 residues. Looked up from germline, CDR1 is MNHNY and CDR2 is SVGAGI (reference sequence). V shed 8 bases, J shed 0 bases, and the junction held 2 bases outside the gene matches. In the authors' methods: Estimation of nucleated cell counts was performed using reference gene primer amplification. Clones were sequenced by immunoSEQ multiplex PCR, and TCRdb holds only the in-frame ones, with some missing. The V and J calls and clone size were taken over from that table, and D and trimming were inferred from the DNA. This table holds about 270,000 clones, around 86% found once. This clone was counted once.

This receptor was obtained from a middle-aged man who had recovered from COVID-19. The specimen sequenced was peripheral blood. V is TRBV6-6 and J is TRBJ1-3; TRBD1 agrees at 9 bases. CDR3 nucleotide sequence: TGTGCCAGCGGGACAGGGTTCTCTGGAAACACCATATATTTT. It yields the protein CASGTGFSGNTIYF.